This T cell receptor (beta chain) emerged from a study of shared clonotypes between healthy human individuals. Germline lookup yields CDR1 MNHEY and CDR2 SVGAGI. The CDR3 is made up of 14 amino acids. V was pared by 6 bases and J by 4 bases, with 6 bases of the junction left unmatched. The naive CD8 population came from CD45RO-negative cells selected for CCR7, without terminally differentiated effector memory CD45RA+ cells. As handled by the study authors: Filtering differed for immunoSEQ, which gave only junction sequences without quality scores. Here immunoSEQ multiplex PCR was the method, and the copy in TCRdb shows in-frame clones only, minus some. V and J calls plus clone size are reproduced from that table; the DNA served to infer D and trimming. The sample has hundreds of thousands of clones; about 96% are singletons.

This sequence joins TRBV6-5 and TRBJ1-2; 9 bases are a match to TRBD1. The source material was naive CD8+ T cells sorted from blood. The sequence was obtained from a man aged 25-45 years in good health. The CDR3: CASRDTGGLYGYTF. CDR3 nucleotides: TGTGCCAGCAGAGATACAGGGGGCCTCTATGGCTACACCTTC.